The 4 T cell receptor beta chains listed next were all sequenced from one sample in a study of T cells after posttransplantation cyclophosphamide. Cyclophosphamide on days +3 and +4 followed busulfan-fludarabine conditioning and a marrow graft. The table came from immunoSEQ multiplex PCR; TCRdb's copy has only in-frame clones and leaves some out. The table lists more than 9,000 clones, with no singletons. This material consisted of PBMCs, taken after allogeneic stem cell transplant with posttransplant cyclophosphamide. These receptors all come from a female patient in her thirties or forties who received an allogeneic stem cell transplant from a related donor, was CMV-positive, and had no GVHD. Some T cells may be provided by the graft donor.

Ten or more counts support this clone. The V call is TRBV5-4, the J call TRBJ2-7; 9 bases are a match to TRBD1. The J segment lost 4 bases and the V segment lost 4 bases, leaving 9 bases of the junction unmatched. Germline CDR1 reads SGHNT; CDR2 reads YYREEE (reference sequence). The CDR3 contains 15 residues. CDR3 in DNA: TGTGCCAGCAGCGGGGAACCGGGACAGGGATACGAGCAGTACTTC. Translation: CASSGEPGQGYEQYF.

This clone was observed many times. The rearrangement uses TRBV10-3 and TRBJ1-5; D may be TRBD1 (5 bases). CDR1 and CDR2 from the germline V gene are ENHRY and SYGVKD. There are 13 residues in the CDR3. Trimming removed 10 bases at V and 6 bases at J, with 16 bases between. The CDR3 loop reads CASAGLESQPQHF. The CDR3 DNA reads TGTGCCAGCGCGGGACTAGAAAGTCAGCCCCAGCATTTT.

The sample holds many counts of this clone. CDR3 residues: CAIRTGSAYGYTF. In nucleotides, the CDR3 is TGTGCCATCAGGACAGGGTCGGCCTATGGCTACACCTTC. The V gene is TRBV10-3, the J gene TRBJ1-2; TRBD1 matches at 7 bases. V was pared by 6 bases and J by 4 bases, with 5 bases of the junction left unmatched. The CDR3 consists of 13 residues. The germline V gene has CDR1 ENHRY and CDR2 SYGVKD.

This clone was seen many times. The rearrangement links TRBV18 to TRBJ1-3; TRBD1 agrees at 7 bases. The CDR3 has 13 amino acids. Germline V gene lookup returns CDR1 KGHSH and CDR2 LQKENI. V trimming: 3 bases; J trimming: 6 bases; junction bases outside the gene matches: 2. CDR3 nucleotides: TGTGCCAGCTCACCGGGGACAGAAAACACCATATATTTT. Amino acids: CASSPGTENTIYF.